These 19 T cell receptor beta chains originate from one sample sequenced in a study of cytomegalovirus exposure and HLA in healthy donors. Libraries were prepared by immunoSEQ multiplex PCR; TCRdb keeps only in-frame clonotypes and omits some of them. In the table there are 50,000 or so clones, about 91% of which are singletons. The sequenced material came from PBMCs. The receptors derive from a woman in her twenties or thirties in good health and CMV-seronegative.

This clone was recorded once. The chain employs TRBV27 and TRBJ1-1; 7 bases map to TRBD1. J lost 7 bases, V lost 1 base, and 3 bases had no gene match. CDR1 and CDR2 (germline): MNHEY, SMNVEV (reference sequence). The length of the CDR3 is 13 residues. Here the CDR3 reads CASSLYRGNEAFF. The CDR3 bases are TGTGCCAGCAGTTTATACAGGGGCAATGAAGCTTTCTTT.

Worth noting for this clone: The sample has other DNA sequences that encode this CDR3 too. V gene TRBV15 combines with J gene TRBJ2-1; 13 bases agree with TRBD2. The germline V gene has CDR1 LNHNV and CDR2 YYDKDF (reference sequence). V trimming: 5 bases; J trimming: 7 bases; junction bases outside the gene matches: 2. This CDR3 has 14 amino acids. In DNA form, the CDR3 reads TGTGCCACCAGCCGGACTAGCGGGAGTAATGAGCAGTTCTTC. This encodes CATSRTSGSNEQFF. The whole variable domain, remainder taken from reference TRBV15 and TRBJ2-1, is DAMVIQNPRYQVTQFGKPVTLSCSQTLNHNVMYWYQQKSSQAPKLLFHYYDKDFNNEADTPDNFQSRRPNTSFCFLDIRSPGLGDTAMYLCATSRTSGSNEQFFGPGTRLTVL.

The rearrangement links TRBV5-4 to TRBJ1-1; D is unresolved. In germline, CDR1 is SGHNT, CDR2 YYREEE (reference sequence). The CDR3 is 14 residues long. With 4 bases removed from V and 0 bases from J, the gap between germline ends came to 10 bases. CDR3 region: CASSIFSMNTEAFF. CDR3 bases: TGTGCCAGCAGCATTTTTAGTATGAACACTGAAGCTTTCTTT.

This chain connects TRBV4-3 to TRBJ1-2; maybe TRBD1 (5 bases). V was trimmed by 4 bases and J by 2 bases, leaving 23 bases between them. The CDR3 has 18 amino acids. Germline CDR1 LGHNA, CDR2 YSLEER. The chain's CDR3 is CASSPRVAGPAENYGYTF. CDR3 sequence (DNA): TGCGCCAGCAGCCCGAGGGTGGCGGGGCCCGCGGAAAACTATGGCTACACCTTC.

This chain links TRBV7-2 with TRBJ1-5, with TRBD1 matching 12 bases. This CDR3 comprises 16 residues. Germline values: CDR1 SGHTA, CDR2 FQGNSA. Trimming cost V 5 bases and J 6 bases; bases outside gene matches: 8. The CDR3 sequence is CASSPGQGARIQPQHF. The CDR3 DNA sequence: TGTGCCAGCAGCCCGGGACAGGGGGCGAGAATTCAGCCCCAGCATTTT.

In DNA, the CDR3 is TGTGCCAGCAGCCCCGGTGGGAGCTCCTACAATGAGCAGTTCTTC. Translated: CASSPGGSSYNEQFF. V is TRBV11-2 and J is TRBJ2-1; a weak D match, TRBD2 (5 bases). This CDR3 contains 15 residues. Germline V lookup: CDR1 SGHAT, CDR2 FQNNGV. Trimming pared 5 bases from V and 0 bases from J, leaving 11 bases between.

This chain uses TRBV27 with TRBJ2-2, with a weak D call TRBD2 (5 bases). Deletions cut 3 bases from V and 3 bases from J, with 8 bases between. The germline V gene has CDR1 MNHEY and CDR2 SMNVEV (reference sequence). This CDR3 comprises 14 residues. DNA of the CDR3: TGTGCCAGCAGTTTTATCGGGGACACCGGGGAGCTGTTTTTT. Protein product: CASSFIGDTGELFF.

The sample holds a few counts of this clone. The chain couples TRBV4-3 to TRBJ1-1; TRBD1 matches at 7 bases. CDR3 length: 15 residues. The ends lost 1 base at V and 4 bases at J; junction bases unmatched: 6. Germline lookup yields CDR1 LGHNA and CDR2 YSLEER. The CDR3 spells CASSQVPQGGTEAFF. In DNA, the CDR3 is TGCGCCAGCAGCCAAGTCCCTCAGGGGGGCACTGAAGCTTTCTTT.

This clone was detected only once. This chain uses TRBV4-1 with TRBJ2-7, with D maybe TRBD1 (5 bases). Per the germline V gene, CDR1 is MGHRA and CDR2 is YSYEKL. This CDR3 region has 16 residues. Deletions cut 1 base from V and 0 bases from J, with 13 bases between. The CDR3 reads CASSQGSGRASYEQYF. DNA for the CDR3: TGCGCCAGCAGCCAAGGGTCGGGCAGGGCCTCCTACGAGCAGTACTTC.

J is TRBJ2-5 and V is TRBV7-3; TRBD2 agrees at 9 bases. Germline values: CDR1 SGHTA, CDR2 FQGTGA. Trimming at V came to 1 base and at J to 3 bases, leaving 6 bases not matched to a gene. The CDR3 covers 16 residues. The CDR3 reads CASSLIAGVPEETQYF. CDR3 in DNA: TGTGCCAGCAGCTTAATAGCGGGAGTTCCTGAAGAGACCCAGTACTTC.

The chain is built from TRBV28 and TRBJ2-6, with TRBD1 matching over 11 bases. The CDR3 sequence is 18 residues long. Per germline, CDR1 MDHEN and CDR2 SYDVKM. With V trimmed by 7 bases and J by 4 bases, 12 bases remained unmatched. DNA for the CDR3: TGTGCCAGCACAACACAGGACAGGGGGCACCGGGGGGCCAACGTCCTGACTTTC. Encoded protein: CASTTQDRGHRGANVLTF.

CDR3 amino acids: CASRKGQENTEAFF. In DNA form, the CDR3 reads TGTGCCAGCCGCAAGGGACAGGAGAACACTGAAGCTTTCTTT. The rearrangement links TRBV6-4 to TRBJ1-1, with TRBD1 matching over 8 bases. Germline V gene data show CDR1 as MRHNA and CDR2 as SNTAGT. The J segment lost 1 base and the V segment lost 8 bases, leaving 6 bases of the junction unmatched. CDR3 length: 14 residues.

The J gene is TRBJ1-5, the V gene TRBV30, with 9 positions matching TRBD1. This CDR3 is 12 amino acids long. V was clipped by 7 bases and J by 5 bases; unmatched bases: 3. Looked up from germline, CDR1 is GTSNPN and CDR2 is SVGIG (reference sequence). The CDR3 nucleotides read TGTGCCTTGGGACAGGGAGATCAGCCCCAGCATTTT. Its translation is CALGQGDQPQHF.

The V gene is TRBV25-1, the J gene TRBJ2-7, with 7 bases matching TRBD2. Germline CDR1 and CDR2: MGHDK and SYGVNS. V was pared by 3 bases and J by 5 bases, with 13 bases of the junction left unmatched. CDR3 size: 16 residues. The CDR3 spells CASSDPGTGTIDEQYF. In DNA, the CDR3 is TGTGCCAGCAGTGATCCTGGGACCGGGACTATTGACGAGCAGTACTTC.

The count of this clone is one. The CDR3 loop is CAWSVWVAGVNEQFF. The CDR3 nucleotides are TGTGCCTGGAGTGTATGGGTAGCGGGAGTCAATGAGCAGTTCTTC. The V gene is TRBV30, the J gene TRBJ2-1; 9 positions match TRBD2. V shed 0 bases and J 6 bases; nucleotides not matched to a gene: 6. CDR3 length: 15 residues. In germline, CDR1 is GTSNPN, CDR2 SVGIG (reference sequence).

The chain is built from TRBV5-1 and TRBJ1-4; possible D gene TRBD1, 6 bases. The CDR3 has 12 residues. V dropped 0 bases and J dropped 10 bases, with 7 bases sitting between them. Germline V gives CDR1 SGHRS, CDR2 YFSETQ. The CDR3 sequence is CASSLGGGKLFF. The CDR3 coding sequence is TGCGCCAGCAGCTTGGGAGGGGGAAAACTGTTTTTT.

The rearrangement uses TRBV11-1 and TRBJ2-2, with 14 bases matching TRBD2. The CDR3 is made up of 17 amino acids. Unmatched junction bases numbered 2, after V lost 1 base and J lost 4 bases. Germline values: CDR1 SGHAT, CDR2 FQDESV (reference sequence). The CDR3 reads CASSLVGLAGVTGELFF. Written as DNA, the CDR3 is TGTGCCAGCAGCTTAGTGGGACTAGCGGGAGTCACCGGGGAGCTGTTTTTT.

V usage is TRBV29-1 and J usage is TRBJ2-7; D perhaps matches TRBD2 (6 bases). The CDR3 contains 16 residues. Looked up from germline, CDR1 is SQVTM and CDR2 is ANQGSEA. V was shortened by 3 bases and J by 3 bases, with 21 bases between the two germline ends. The CDR3 loop is CSVELLAAKNYYEQYF. The CDR3 region has the DNA TGCAGCGTTGAGCTATTAGCGGCGAAAAATTACTACGAGCAGTACTTC.

The rearrangement uses TRBV5-1 and TRBJ1-3; D is unclear. The CDR3 spans 14 residues. V was trimmed by 4 bases and J by 4 bases, leaving 12 bases between them. Germline assignment: CDR1 SGHRS and CDR2 YFSETQ. CDR3 nucleotide sequence: TGCGCCAGCAGCCCCGGGGTTATCGGAAACACCATATATTTT. Its protein product is CASSPGVIGNTIYF.